These 17 T cell receptor beta chains were all obtained from the same sample, sequenced in a study of T cell responses to AZD1222 COVID-19 vaccine. Generated by immunoSEQ multiplex PCR, the TCRdb table keeps only in-frame clones and is missing some. This table has 70,000 or so clones, approximately 89% appearing once. This material consisted of peripheral blood, taken on day 0 of AZD1222 vaccination. These receptors came from an adult in good health.

The gene calls are TRBV28 and TRBJ1-2; D gene uncertain. The CDR3 contains 12 residues. V was shortened by 7 bases and J by 2 bases, with 8 bases between the two germline ends. Germline CDR1 MDHEN, CDR2 SYDVKM. This CDR3 is CASMGGNYGYTF. The CDR3 coding sequence is TGTGCCAGCATGGGTGGGAACTATGGCTACACCTTC.

The chain combines TRBV27 with TRBJ2-7; 14 bases match TRBD2. CDR1 is MNHEY, CDR2 SMNVEV, per germline (reference sequence). The CDR3 has 17 residues. The V and J ends lost 5 bases and 5 bases, in that order; junction bases with no gene match: 11. The CDR3 sequence is CASSPWTSGGRINEQYF. In DNA form, the CDR3 reads TGTGCCAGCAGTCCTTGGACTAGCGGGGGGCGGATCAACGAGCAGTACTTC.

The CDR3 bases are TGTGCCAGCAGTGAAGGAGGGGGCGAAGGCTACACCTTC. As protein: CASSEGGGEGYTF. The chain couples TRBV2 to TRBJ1-2; 7 nucleotides match TRBD1. Germline trimming cut 1 base from V and 8 bases from J; bases unmatched to any gene: 4. This CDR3 has 13 amino acids. CDR1 is SNHLY and CDR2 is FYNNEI in the germline V gene.

The J gene is TRBJ2-7, the V gene TRBV5-1; 11 bases fit TRBD2. The V gene's germline CDR1 is SGHRS and CDR2 YFSETQ. J lost 0 bases, V lost 5 bases, and 4 bases had no gene match. There are 15 residues in the CDR3. In nucleotides, the CDR3 is TGCGCCAGCAGATCCGGGACTAGCGGCTCCTACGAGCAGTACTTC. Translated: CASRSGTSGSYEQYF.

This chain links TRBV30 with TRBJ2-7; D tentatively fits TRBD1 or TRBD2 (5 bases each). The CDR3 consists of 15 residues. V gave up 0 bases and J gave up 9 bases, with 21 bases separating them. Per germline, CDR1 GTSNPN and CDR2 SVGIG (reference sequence). CDR3 protein: CAWSVPGRVGLVQYF. CDR3 in DNA: TGTGCCTGGAGTGTACCGGGACGGGTCGGTTTGGTGCAGTACTTC.

The sample holds a few counts of this clone. The gene calls are TRBV4-1 and TRBJ1-1; D possibly corresponds to TRBD1 (6 bases). The ends were cut back, 1 base at V and 4 bases at J, with 13 bases in the middle. The CDR3 runs 15 residues. Per the germline V gene, CDR1 is MGHRA and CDR2 is YSYEKL. Here the CDR3 reads CASSQVKGGGTEAFF. CDR3 DNA sequence: TGCGCCAGCAGCCAAGTAAAAGGGGGAGGCACTGAAGCTTTCTTT.

The rearrangement joins TRBV2 to TRBJ2-1; 10 positions agree with TRBD2. The germline V gene encodes CDR1 SNHLY and CDR2 FYNNEI. The length of the CDR3 is 15 residues. Trimming removed 1 base from V and 7 bases from J; junction bases left unmatched: 4. In DNA form, the CDR3 reads TGTGCCAGCAGTGAAGAGCGGGGGGGCCTTAATGAGCAGTTCTTC. It codes for CASSEERGGLNEQFF.

J is TRBJ2-7 and V is TRBV3-1 (or the pseudogene TRBV3-2); the D gene is possibly TRBD2 (6 bases). There are 15 residues in the CDR3. Germline V lookup: CDR1 LGHDT, CDR2 YNNKEL (reference sequence). Trimming pared 4 bases from V and 2 bases from J, leaving 15 bases between. The CDR3 DNA follows: TGTGCCAGCAGCCGCTACAGCGGGCCCGCCTACGAGCAGTACTTC. Translation: CASSRYSGPAYEQYF.

The chain uses TRBV15 and TRBJ1-6; D is uncertain. This CDR3 is 16 amino acids long. V was trimmed by 5 bases and J by 1 base, leaving 12 bases between them. Germline-derived CDR1 and CDR2 are LNHNV and YYDKDF (reference sequence). The CDR3 loop is CATSGNRGSYNSPLHF. As DNA, the CDR3 is TGTGCCACCAGCGGGAACCGTGGTTCCTATAATTCACCCCTCCACTTT.

The rearrangement uses TRBV2 and TRBJ1-5; D is perhaps TRBD1 (5 bases). This CDR3 has 16 residues. Germline V gives CDR1 SNHLY, CDR2 FYNNEI. Trimming shortened V by 5 bases and J by 7 bases, and 21 bases separated the two germline ends. CDR3 nucleotides: TGTGCCAGCAGTAACACTCCGGGACGCGATGGGCAGCCCCAGCATTTT. Translation: CASSNTPGRDGQPQHF.

The rearrangement uses TRBV28 and TRBJ2-1, with D perhaps given as TRBD1 or TRBD2 (5 bases each). CDR3 length: 15 residues. Germline V gene lookup returns CDR1 MDHEN and CDR2 SYDVKM. The CDR3 reads CAPFPEGCSYNEQFF. In nucleotides, the CDR3 is TGTGCTCCCTTCCCCGAGGGGTGCTCCTACAATGAGCAGTTCTTC.

V usage is TRBV7-2 and J usage is TRBJ2-7; tentative D call: TRBD1 (5 bases). The CDR3 has 15 amino acids. The germline gives CDR1 SGHTA, CDR2 FQGNSA. Between the trimmed V and J ends, which lost 2 bases and 2 bases, there was a span of 13 bases. For the CDR3, the DNA is TGTGCCAGCAGCTTAACAGGCGTAAGTCCCTACGAGCAGTACTTC. It specifies CASSLTGVSPYEQYF.

The V call is TRBV9, the J call TRBJ2-7; either TRBD1 or TRBD2 may fit D (5 bases each). Germline CDR1 SGDLS, CDR2 YYNGEE. The CDR3 sequence is 15 residues long. The V and J ends lost 4 bases and 4 bases respectively, with 18 bases between them. The DNA for the CDR3 is TGTGCCAGCAGCCCTTCTGGGGGTATCTTATACGAGCAGTACTTC. Translated: CASSPSGGILYEQYF. The whole variable domain, filled in from reference TRBV9 and TRBJ2-7, reads DSGVTQTPKHLITATGQRVTLRCSPRSGDLSVYWYQQSLDQGLQFLIQYYNGEERAKGNILERFSAQQFPDLHSELNLSSLELGDSALYFCASSPSGGILYEQYFGPGTRLTVT.

The table lists this clone with a count of one. The rearrangement joins TRBV5-6 to TRBJ2-3; D is unclear. Per germline, CDR1 SGHDT and CDR2 YYEEEE. The V end was cut by 4 bases, the J end by 1 base, with 13 bases between. This CDR3 comprises 15 residues. The CDR3 here is CASSAPPFRTDTQYF. The CDR3 DNA reads as TGTGCCAGCAGCGCACCCCCGTTCCGCACAGATACGCAGTATTTT.

CDR3 region: CASSLVGGVEQYF. The CDR3 coding sequence is TGCGCCAGCAGCTTGGTCGGGGGAGTGGAGCAGTACTTC. The V gene is TRBV5-1, the J gene TRBJ2-7; a possible D gene is TRBD2 (6 bases). CDR3 length: 13 amino acids. CDR1 is SGHRS and CDR2 is YFSETQ in the germline V gene. Between the trimmed V and J ends, which lost 0 bases and 7 bases, there was a span of 11 bases.

The chain is built from TRBV5-6 and TRBJ2-3; 11 bases map to TRBD2. Germline trimming cut 5 bases from V and 6 bases from J; bases unmatched to any gene: 11. Per germline, CDR1 SGHDT and CDR2 YYEEEE. The length of the CDR3 is 16 residues. CDR3 protein: CASRSVLAGGVDTQYF. The CDR3, as DNA: TGTGCCAGCAGGTCCGTTCTAGCGGGAGGTGTGGATACGCAGTATTTT.

The J gene is TRBJ1-4, the V gene TRBV9; D is ambiguous. Germline V CDR1 and CDR2: SGDLS, YYNGEE. V lost 2 bases, J lost 7 bases, and 12 bases lay in between. This CDR3 has 14 amino acids. CDR3 in DNA: TGTGCCAGCAGCGTGCATGGTGAAGGTGAAAAACTGTTTTTT. Protein product: CASSVHGEGEKLFF.